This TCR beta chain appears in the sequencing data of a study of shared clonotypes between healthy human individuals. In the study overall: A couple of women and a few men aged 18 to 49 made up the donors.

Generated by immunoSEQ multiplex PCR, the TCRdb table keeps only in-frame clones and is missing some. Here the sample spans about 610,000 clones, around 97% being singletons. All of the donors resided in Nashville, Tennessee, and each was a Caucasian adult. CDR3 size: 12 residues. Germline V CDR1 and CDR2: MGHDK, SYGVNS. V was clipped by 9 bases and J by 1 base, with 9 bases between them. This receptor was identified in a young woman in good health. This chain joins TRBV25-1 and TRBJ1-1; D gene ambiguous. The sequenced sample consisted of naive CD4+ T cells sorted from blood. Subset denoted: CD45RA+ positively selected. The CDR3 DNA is TGTGCCAGTTCATTACAGAACACTGAAGCTTTCTTT. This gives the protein CASSLQNTEAFF.